This is a list of T cell receptor beta chains from one sample in a study of blood T cell repertoires in COVID-19. Data came from immunoSEQ multiplex PCR; TCRdb stores just in-frame clones and leaves some out. The sample gives around 60,000 clones, 88% of which show up once; approximately 4% is in the top ten. Sequenced material: peripheral blood. Receptor source: a human donor in a cohort sampled during active COVID-19. Both conserved end residues are part of each CDR3. The D gene is left open where the match is weak. Expanded clones are given a class, and other clones once, few, many or no size at all.

abundance	v_gene	d_gene	j_gene	CDR3aa	CDR3nt
few	TRBV19	-	TRBJ2-1	CASSIASSYNEQFF	TGTGCCAGTAGTATAGCTAGCTCCTACAATGAGCAGTTCTTC
-	TRBV19	-	TRBJ1-1	CASKIVGPNTEAFF	TGTGCCAGTAAAATTGTGGGCCCGAACACTGAAGCTTTCTTT
-	TRBV27	-	TRBJ1-6	CASSARGLLNSPLHF	TGTGCCAGCAGTGCCCGAGGGCTCCTCAATTCACCCCTCCACTTT
-	TRBV25-1	-	TRBJ1-6	CASSEFGWLSSPLHF	TGTGCCAGCAGTGAATTCGGGTGGTTGAGTTCACCCCTCCACTTT
-	TRBV7-8	-	TRBJ2-1	CASTERQGWDEQFF	TGTGCCAGCACCGAAAGGCAGGGTTGGGATGAGCAGTTCTTC
-	TRBV28	TRBD1	TRBJ2-6	CASWADRGRSGANVLTF	TGTGCCAGCTGGGCCGACAGGGGGCGGTCCGGGGCCAACGTCCTGACTTTC
-	TRBV19	TRBD2	TRBJ2-7	CASSLGLAGYEQYF	TGTGCCAGTAGTCTCGGACTAGCGGGCTACGAGCAGTACTTC
few	TRBV11-2	-	TRBJ2-7	CASSSSPSEQYF	TGTGCCAGCAGCTCTTCCCCCAGCGAGCAGTACTTC
-	TRBV5-6	TRBD1	TRBJ2-7	CASSRGQGVYEQYF	TGTGCCAGCAGCAGGGGACAGGGAGTCTACGAGCAGTACTTC
-	TRBV28	TRBD2	TRBJ2-7	CASSLGPGLASYEQYF	TGTGCCAGCAGTTTGGGGCCGGGACTAGCGTCCTACGAGCAGTACTTC
-	TRBV3-1/TRBV3-2	TRBD1	TRBJ2-3	CASSLRDRITDTQYF	TGTGCCAGCAGCCTCCGGGACAGGATCACAGATACGCAGTATTTT
-	TRBV27	-	TRBJ2-7	CASSWGRGYEQYF	TGTGCCAGCAGTTGGGGGAGGGGGTACGAGCAGTACTTC
-	TRBV5-6	-	TRBJ1-2	CASSFWHYLNYGYTF	TGTGCCAGCAGCTTTTGGCATTACCTCAACTATGGCTACACCTTC
-	TRBV2	-	TRBJ2-7	CASSGTVYEQYF	TGTGCCAGCAGTGGGACAGTCTACGAGCAGTACTTC
-	TRBV27	-	TRBJ1-2	CASSFGRGNYGYTF	TGTGCCAGCAGTTTTGGGCGGGGTAACTATGGCTACACCTTC
-	TRBV7-2	TRBD2	TRBJ2-7	CASSLVGGSSYEQYF	TGTGCCAGCAGCTTAGTCGGGGGGAGCTCCTACGAGCAGTACTTC
-	TRBV6-6	TRBD1	TRBJ2-1	CASSYTNRGGQFF	TGTGCCAGCAGTTACACCAACAGGGGTGGGCAGTTCTTC
-	TRBV20-1	-	TRBJ1-2	CSARISGYTF	TGCAGTGCTAGGATAAGCGGCTACACCTTC
-	TRBV7-8	-	TRBJ2-7	CASSLDNEQYF	TGTGCCAGCAGCTTAGACAACGAGCAGTACTTC
-	TRBV18	-	TRBJ2-6	CASSSSDTYEFSGANVLTF	TGTGCCAGCTCATCCTCTGACACCTACGAGTTCTCTGGGGCCAACGTCCTGACTTTC
-	TRBV10-3	-	TRBJ2-1	CAISESVGAYNEQFF	TGTGCCATCAGTGAGTCGGTGGGGGCTTACAATGAGCAGTTCTTC
-	TRBV19	-	TRBJ1-2	CASSIREYGYTF	TGTGCCAGTAGTATCAGGGAATATGGCTACACCTTC
-	TRBV4-2	TRBD1	TRBJ2-5	CASRGQGGQETQYF	TGTGCCAGCAGGGGACAGGGGGGTCAAGAGACCCAGTACTTC
-	TRBV4-1	-	TRBJ1-1	CASSQVEGNTEAFF	TGCGCCAGCAGCCAAGTGGAGGGGAACACTGAAGCTTTCTTT
-	TRBV7-2	-	TRBJ2-2	CASALNVPTGELFF	TGTGCCAGCGCCCTAAACGTACCCACCGGGGAGCTGTTTTTT
-	TRBV28	-	TRBJ1-4	CASSLTGGWGEKLFF	TGTGCCAGCAGTTTAACGGGGGGCTGGGGTGAAAAACTGTTTTTT
-	TRBV7-9	-	TRBJ2-7	CASLNGEASSYEQYF	TGTGCCAGCCTTAACGGGGAAGCGAGCTCCTACGAGCAGTACTTC
-	TRBV6-5	TRBD2	TRBJ2-7	CASSPWTSGTYEQYF	TGTGCCAGCAGTCCATGGACTAGCGGAACCTACGAGCAGTACTTC
-	TRBV7-8	-	TRBJ2-5	CASSRLTGSRGRETQYF	TGTGCCAGCAGCCGTCTGACGGGGAGCAGGGGTAGGGAGACCCAGTACTTC
-	TRBV12-3/TRBV12-4	-	TRBJ2-7	CASSLLGANEQYF	TGTGCCAGCAGTTTATTAGGGGCCAACGAGCAGTACTTC
-	TRBV14	-	TRBJ2-1	CASSQDWGGLGLNEQFF	TGTGCCAGCAGCCAAGATTGGGGGGGCCTAGGCCTCAATGAGCAGTTCTTC
few	TRBV7-9	-	TRBJ2-7	CASSLTTTLYEQYF	TGTGCCAGCAGCTTAACCACTACTCTCTACGAGCAGTACTTC
-	TRBV7-2	TRBD1	TRBJ2-7	CASSHTRRDRIPYEQYF	TGTGCCAGCAGCCACACCCGCCGGGACAGGATACCTTACGAGCAGTACTTC
-	TRBV27	-	TRBJ2-3	CASSLSASANTQYF	TGTGCCAGCAGTTTATCCGCGAGTGCCAATACGCAGTATTTT
-	TRBV7-2	TRBD2	TRBJ2-2	CASSARPLREGTGELFF	TGTGCCAGCAGCGCTAGGCCCCTGCGGGAGGGTACCGGGGAGCTGTTTTTT
-	TRBV28	-	TRBJ2-3	CASYRAGTDTQYF	TGTGCCAGCTATCGGGCAGGGACTGATACGCAGTATTTT
-	TRBV7-2	-	TRBJ2-3	CASSGVSTDTQYF	TGTGCCAGCTCAGGCGTCAGCACAGATACGCAGTATTTT
-	TRBV7-9	TRBD2	TRBJ2-7	CASSLELAGVYEQYF	TGTGCCAGCAGCTTAGAACTAGCGGGAGTTTACGAGCAGTACTTC
-	TRBV13	-	TRBJ2-5	CASSAQYQGGETQYF	TGTGCCAGCAGCGCCCAATATCAGGGGGGTGAGACCCAGTACTTC
once	TRBV7-2	-	TRBJ1-2	CASSLRRLGYTF	TGTGCCAGCAGCCTCAGGCGCTTAGGCTACACCTTC
-	TRBV19	-	TRBJ2-2	CASEFRGGELFF	TGTGCCAGTGAGTTTAGAGGCGGGGAGCTGTTTTTT
-	TRBV5-1	TRBD2	TRBJ2-5	CASSPGLAGTYQETQYF	TGCGCCAGCAGCCCCGGACTAGCGGGAACCTACCAAGAGACCCAGTACTTC
-	TRBV6-6	-	TRBJ2-3	CASSYSSVDTQYF	TGTGCCAGCAGTTACTCGAGTGTGGATACGCAGTATTTT
-	TRBV28	TRBD2	TRBJ2-2	CASSLSSGSGELFF	TGTGCCAGCAGTCTTTCTAGCGGGAGTGGGGAGCTGTTTTTT
-	TRBV19	-	TRBJ1-2	CASSIEDGRGYGYTF	TGTGCCAGTAGTATAGAGGACGGGAGGGGCTATGGCTACACCTTC
-	TRBV9	-	TRBJ2-1	CASSVSTLNEQFF	TGTGCCAGCAGCGTATCGACTTTAAATGAGCAGTTCTTC
-	TRBV12-3/TRBV12-4	-	TRBJ1-5	CASSFLNQPQHF	TGTGCCAGCAGTTTCCTCAATCAGCCCCAGCATTTT
-	TRBV30	-	TRBJ1-1	CAYGGARAGAFF	TGTGCCTATGGGGGGGCCAGGGCTGGGGCTTTCTTT